One sample yielded the 20 T cell receptor beta chains listed below, sequenced in a study of blood T cell repertoires in COVID-19. Only in-frame clones appear in the TCRdb table, and some are missing; sequencing was by immunoSEQ multiplex PCR. The data contain tens of thousands of clones, roughly 80% of them seen just once; the ten biggest clones take up approximately 25%. Source material: peripheral blood. The receptor source for this set is a human donor in a cohort sampled during active COVID-19.

The chain recombines TRBV18 with TRBJ2-7; D is unclear. The CDR3 runs to 13 residues. Trimming shortened V by 3 bases and J by 2 bases, and 8 bases separated the two germline ends. CDR1 and CDR2 from the germline V gene are KGHSH and LQKENI. Written as DNA, the CDR3 is TGTGCCAGCTCACCCCAGCGTACCTACGAGCAGTACTTC. It specifies CASSPQRTYEQYF.

The rearrangement uses TRBV7-3 and TRBJ2-1; 10 bases are shared with TRBD1. Germline V CDR1 and CDR2: SGHTA, FQGTGA. The CDR3 extends over 15 amino acids. The ends lost 5 bases at V and 2 bases at J; junction bases unmatched: 3. CDR3 sequence: CASSLDRGAYNEQFF. The CDR3 DNA is TGTGCCAGCAGCCTGGACAGGGGGGCCTACAATGAGCAGTTCTTC.

There are a few counts of this clone. V and J are TRBV2 and TRBJ2-7; 8 nucleotides align to TRBD2. Germline V CDR1 and CDR2: SNHLY, FYNNEI. With 1 base clipped from V and 1 base from J, the junction kept 6 bases outside the gene matches. The CDR3 is made up of 16 amino acids. CDR3 region: CASSEDQTSASYEQYF. In DNA, the CDR3 is TGTGCCAGCAGTGAAGATCAGACTAGCGCTTCCTACGAGCAGTACTTC.

This clone was picked up a small number of times. V gene TRBV18 combines with J gene TRBJ2-3, with 7 bases identical to TRBD1. This CDR3 has 17 amino acids. The ends lost 3 bases at V and 0 bases at J; junction bases unmatched: 9. Germline V gives CDR1 KGHSH, CDR2 LQKENI. CDR3 in amino acids: CASSPRAGGYSTDTQYF. In nucleotides, the CDR3 is TGTGCCAGCTCACCTCGAGCAGGGGGTTATAGCACAGATACGCAGTATTTT.

This clone was recorded a few times. CDR3 nucleotides: TGTGCCAGCATAGTGGCCTACGAGCAGTACTTC. This translates into CASIVAYEQYF. The chain carries TRBV2 and TRBJ2-7; D not certain. V dropped 7 bases and J dropped 2 bases, with 6 bases sitting between them. Germline V gene lookup returns CDR1 SNHLY and CDR2 FYNNEI. The CDR3 length is 11 residues.

V usage is TRBV3-1 (or the pseudogene TRBV3-2) and J usage is TRBJ1-5; 9 bases align to TRBD1. The V gene's germline CDR1 is LGHDT and CDR2 YNNKEL (reference sequence). With V trimmed by 3 bases and J by 9 bases, 9 bases remained unmatched. This CDR3 has 15 residues. The CDR3 bases are TGTGCCAGCAGCCAGGGACAGGGAAGGGGAAGGCCCCAGCATTTT. It specifies CASSQGQGRGRPQHF.

V gene TRBV12-3 or TRBV12-4 combines with J gene TRBJ1-5; D is undetermined. Deletions cut 7 bases from V and 7 bases from J, with 11 bases between. CDR3 length: 12 residues. The CDR3 loop is CASTLGTQPQHF. The CDR3 region has the DNA TGTGCCAGCACCCTAGGCACCCAGCCCCAGCATTTT.

The J gene is TRBJ1-3, the V gene TRBV5-1; 8 positions agree with TRBD1. This CDR3 spans 15 amino acids. With V trimmed by 4 bases and J by 3 bases, 6 bases remained unmatched. CDR1 is SGHRS, CDR2 YFSETQ, per germline. The CDR3 bases are TGCGCCAGCAGCGACACAGGGGGTGGTGGAAACACCATATATTTT. It is translated as CASSDTGGGGNTIYF.

The chain has TRBV7-2 and TRBJ2-1; 10 nucleotides line up with TRBD2. Germline CDR1 reads SGHTA; CDR2 reads FQGNSA. The length of the CDR3 is 16 residues. The junction had 6 bases not matched to a gene; V was cut back by 5 bases and J by 2 bases. The CDR3 here is CASSPLAGGAYNEQFF. The CDR3 region has the DNA TGTGCCAGCAGCCCTTTAGCGGGGGGAGCCTACAATGAGCAGTTCTTC.

The CDR3 loop reads CASSPIQAGNYGYTF. In DNA form, the CDR3 reads TGTGCCAGCTCACCGATTCAAGCGGGTAACTATGGCTACACCTTC. J is TRBJ1-2 and V is TRBV18; no firm D call. The germline V gene has CDR1 KGHSH and CDR2 LQKENI. This CDR3 region has 15 residues. Trimming pared 3 bases from V and 1 base from J, leaving 12 bases between.

The rearrangement links TRBV7-9 to TRBJ1-5; tentatively, D is TRBD1 (5 bases). V lost 5 bases to trimming and J lost 3 bases, with 14 bases between them. Germline V lookup: CDR1 SEHNR, CDR2 FQNEAQ (reference sequence). The length of the CDR3 is 15 residues. The CDR3: CASSKDGGNNQPQHF. CDR3 DNA sequence: TGTGCCAGCAGCAAGGATGGGGGGAACAATCAGCCCCAGCATTTT.

The CDR3 region is CASSPRRGNYGYTF. As DNA, the CDR3 is TGTGCCAGCAGCCCCCGCCGGGGGAACTATGGCTACACCTTC. The chain couples TRBV6-5 to TRBJ1-2; tentative D call: TRBD1 (5 bases). The length of the CDR3 is 14 residues. Germline assignment: CDR1 MNHEY and CDR2 SVGAGI. Trimming cost V 6 bases and J 2 bases, with 13 bases left between them.

The rearrangement uses TRBV10-3 and TRBJ2-5; D is unclear. Germline CDR1 is ENHRY and CDR2 is SYGVKD. Trimming stripped 10 bases from V and 2 bases from J, with 14 bases between. CDR3 length equals 13 residues. CDR3 residues: CATRFRFQETQYF. DNA for the CDR3: TGTGCCACCCGCTTCAGGTTTCAAGAGACCCAGTACTTC.

The chain is built from TRBV6-5 and TRBJ1-2, with 7 nucleotides matching TRBD1. This CDR3 comprises 13 residues. V lost 6 bases and J lost 8; bases outside the gene matches: 9. Germline CDR1 reads MNHEY; CDR2 reads SVGAGI. The CDR3 reads CASRIQGSGGYTF. The CDR3 DNA sequence: TGTGCCAGCAGAATACAGGGGTCGGGAGGCTACACCTTC.

This clone was picked up a small number of times. This chain joins TRBV5-1 and TRBJ1-4; TRBD1 matches 7 bases. There are 15 residues in the CDR3. The germline V gene has CDR1 SGHRS and CDR2 YFSETQ. V lost 1 base and J lost 0; bases outside the gene matches: 0. The CDR3 DNA reads TGCGCCAGCAGCTTGAGGGGGCCAACTAATGAAAAACTGTTTTTT. Encoded protein: CASSLRGPTNEKLFF.

CDR3 loop: CASRLRGDTYEQYF. The CDR3 coding sequence is TGTGCCAGCCGCCTACGAGGGGACACCTACGAGCAGTACTTC. The chain uses TRBV27 and TRBJ2-7; D perhaps matches TRBD1 (6 bases). Per germline, CDR1 MNHEY and CDR2 SMNVEV (reference sequence). The V end lost 8 bases, the J end lost 2 bases, and 16 bases lay between the germline ends. The CDR3 has 14 residues.

The chain is built from TRBV30 and TRBJ2-6; tentatively, D is TRBD1 (6 bases). V was clipped by 7 bases and J by 8 bases, with 18 bases between them. Germline-derived CDR1 and CDR2 are GTSNPN and SVGIG (reference sequence). There are 14 residues in the CDR3. CDR3 DNA: TGTGCCTTTTGCCTGGGACACACTTCCAACGTCCTGACTTTC. Its protein product is CAFCLGHTSNVLTF.

The genes are TRBV30 and TRBJ2-3; tentative D call: TRBD2 (5 bases). The germline gives CDR1 GTSNPN, CDR2 SVGIG (reference sequence). The V gene lost 3 bases and the J gene lost 1 base, with 11 bases spanning the gap. This CDR3 comprises 14 residues. CDR3 DNA: TGTGCCTGGAGGATAGAGGAGGGCACAGATACGCAGTATTTT. Amino acids: CAWRIEEGTDTQYF.

This rearrangement joins TRBV5-1 to TRBJ1-2, with 7 bases identical to TRBD1. Trimming removed 3 bases from V and 0 bases from J; junction bases left unmatched: 20. CDR1 SGHRS and CDR2 YFSETQ come from the germline V gene. The CDR3 is 20 residues long. The CDR3 nucleotides are TGCGCCAGCAGCTCCCCCACTCAAACCGGGACAGAGTTACCTAACTATGGCTACACCTTC. Amino acid sequence: CASSSPTQTGTELPNYGYTF.

The chain carries TRBV2 and TRBJ1-2, with 8 nucleotides matching TRBD1. The ends lost 6 bases at V and 4 bases at J; junction bases unmatched: 4. From germline, CDR1 is SNHLY and CDR2 FYNNEI. The CDR3 is 13 residues long. Here the CDR3 DNA reads TGTGCCAGCAGGGCGACAGGGGTCTATGGCTACACCTTC. It yields the protein CASRATGVYGYTF.